This TCR beta chain was obtained from a study of beta chain features in type 1 diabetes. This clone was picked up many times. Reverse transcription of all isolated RNA meant that expressed TCRB transcripts were sequenced. The assay was immunoSEQ multiplex PCR, and TCRdb's table has in-frame clones only and misses some. This sample has some 200,000 clones, with approximately 10% found just once. CDR3 size: 14 residues. Trimming shortened V by 1 base and J by 5 bases, and 10 bases separated the two germline ends. CDR1 and CDR2 from the germline V gene are SGDLS and YYNGEE. Material: central memory CD4+ T cells from blood. The chain uses TRBV9 and TRBJ2-4; the D gene is possibly TRBD2 (5 bases). This TCR came from a man between 18 and 35 years old in good health. CDR3 DNA sequence: TGTGCCAGCAGCGTAACGGGGAGTGAAAACATTCAGTACTTC. Amino acids: CASSVTGSENIQYF.